The following is a TCR beta chain sequence with its context. The antigen is undetermined. The table came from immunoSEQ multiplex PCR; TCRdb's copy has only in-frame clones and leaves some out. The sample includes 150,000 to 200,000 clones, over 90% seen only once; the top ten take 3.5% to 5%. The CDR3 runs 15 residues. The ends were cut back, 5 bases at V and 6 bases at J, with 19 bases in the middle. The germline V gene has CDR1 SGHAT and CDR2 FQNNGV. These data originate in a study of T cell responses to AZD1222 COVID-19 vaccine. Overall study: Second-dose groups at about 4 or about 12 weeks were pooled. The study, taken as a whole, reports: Clonal diversity may have been underestimated in mostly white British donors. Baseline seropositives among AZD1222 recipients totaled only five to seven. All repertoire sampling was performed exclusively after the peak T cell response.

Sequences were derived from peripheral blood, sampled on day 0 of AZD1222 vaccination. This chain links TRBV11-2 with TRBJ1-2; no clear D. This TCR was sampled from an adult in good health. The CDR3 DNA follows: TGTGCCAGCAGCGTTGGACCGAAAAGGGAGAATGGCTACACCTTC. This translates into CASSVGPKRENGYTF.